This T cell receptor beta chain was sequenced for a study of blood T cell repertoires in COVID-19. At the level of the study: COVID-19 samples collected from the United States, Italy and Spain covered acute and convalescent phases. In each case, the material was cDNA or gDNA derived from T cells, B-cell-depleted T cells, or PBMCs.

CDR3 size: 14 residues. Authors' methods: The assay estimated nucleated cells by amplifying reference gene primers. Data came from immunoSEQ multiplex PCR; TCRdb stores just in-frame clones and leaves some out. V and J calls plus clone size are reproduced from that table; the DNA served to infer D and trimming. This sample has some 65,000 clones; about 88% occur once, and the top ten carry around 1.3%. The rearrangement uses TRBV21-1 and TRBJ1-1. TRBV21-1 is a listed pseudogene. Sequenced: peripheral blood. This clonotype was sampled from a man aged 55-75 years with acute or convalescent COVID-19. The CDR3 region has the DNA TGTGCCAGCAGCAAAGGAGGAGGGTGGGTTGGAGCTTTCTTT. Encoded protein: CASSKGGGWVGAFF.